The clone carrying this T cell receptor (beta chain) was observed a handful of times. Antigen specificity is unknown. These data originate in a study of cytomegalovirus exposure and HLA in healthy donors. Study at large: The 120 million or so unique TCR beta sequences, from some 170 million T cells, were found by an earlier analysis. Of all 400 or so donors who were genotyped, 81% belonged to the Caucasian-associated ancestry cluster. General study points: An analysis that was carried out later associated some 17,000 TCR beta sequences with HLA alleles at 0.05 false discovery rate. Sequencing likely caused a cluster of highly shared sequence variants.

The primer mix had 60 Vbeta and 13 Jbeta primers. Some clones are missing from TCRdb's copy, which holds only in-frame ones; the method was immunoSEQ multiplex PCR. This table has around 100,000 clones, approximately 76% appearing once. This receptor was obtained from a woman between 18 and 29 years old in good health and CMV-seropositive. The sequenced sample was PBMCs.

CDR3 DNA: TGCGCCAGCGCCTGGGACAGGGACAATGGCTACACCTTC. Translated, it gives CASAWDRDNGYTF. The genes are TRBV10-2 and TRBJ1-2, with 9 bases that match TRBD1. The germline gives CDR1 WSHSY, CDR2 SAAADI. The CDR3 spans 13 residues. After removal of 8 bases from V and 6 bases from J, the junction contained 7 bases not matched to a gene.